The next 16 T cell receptor beta chains were all read from a single sample in a study of CD8 T cells in Susac syndrome. With random hexamers, roughly 0.45 to 1 ug RNA was reverse transcribed. TCRdb ran MiXCR on the immunoSEQ multiplex PCR reads and lists one entry per CDR3 protein. The repertoire holds under 200,000 distinct CDR3 sequences, with approximately 96% as singletons. Sequencing was done on a sample of CD8+ T cells from PBMCs. The receptor set was obtained from a human donor with multiple sclerosis.

V and J are TRBV29-1 and TRBJ1-1; D uncertain. V was shortened by 0 bases and J by 0 bases, with 14 bases between the two germline ends. CDR1 and CDR2 from the germline V gene are SQVTM and ANQGSEA. The CDR3 contains 16 residues. CDR3 amino acids: CSVEDPPGFMNTEAFF. As DNA, the CDR3 is TGCAGCGTTGAAGACCCTCCCGGGTTTATGAACACTGAAGCTTTCTTT. Supplemented by reference TRBV29-1 and TRBJ1-1, the full variable domain reads SAVISQKPSRDICQRGTSLTIQCQVDSQVTMMFWYRQQPGQSLTLIATANQGSEATYESGFVIDKFPISRPNLTFSTLTVSNMSPEDSSIYLCSVEDPPGFMNTEAFFGQGTRLTVV.

A few counts support this clonotype. The chain joins TRBV29-1 to TRBJ2-7; 11 nucleotides match TRBD2. This CDR3 is built from 13 residues. With V trimmed by 6 bases and J by 6 bases, 7 bases remained unmatched. Germline CDR1 SQVTM, CDR2 ANQGSEA. This chain's CDR3 is CSVASGRSGEQYF. As DNA, the CDR3 is TGCAGCGTAGCTAGCGGGAGGAGTGGCGAGCAGTACTTC.

The chain couples TRBV7-9 to TRBJ2-1; D uncertain. The V and J ends lost 5 bases and 5 bases respectively, with 7 bases between them. CDR3 length: 12 residues. CDR1 SEHNR and CDR2 FQNEAQ come from the germline V gene (reference sequence). The CDR3 spells CASSHVDNEQFF. In DNA form, the CDR3 reads TGTGCCAGCAGCCATGTTGACAATGAGCAGTTCTTC.

This chain joins TRBV7-9 and TRBJ2-1; 9 nucleotides agree with TRBD2. The J segment lost 5 bases and the V segment lost 6 bases, leaving 14 bases of the junction unmatched. This CDR3 spans 17 amino acids. Germline CDR1 and CDR2: SEHNR and FQNEAQ (reference sequence). The CDR3 sequence is CASSPSSSGALNNEQFF. In nucleotides, the CDR3 is TGTGCCAGCAGTCCTTCCTCTAGCGGGGCTTTAAACAATGAGCAGTTCTTC.

The rearrangement links TRBV3-1 to TRBJ2-3, with 10 bases identical to TRBD2. Germline V gene lookup returns CDR1 LGHDT and CDR2 YNNKEL (reference sequence). The CDR3 totals 18 residues. V dropped 0 bases and J dropped 1; count of bases not matched to a gene: 7. The CDR3 sequence: CASSQELRLAGGTDTQYF. Here the CDR3 DNA reads TGTGCCAGCAGCCAAGAATTGCGGCTAGCGGGAGGCACAGATACGCAGTATTTT.

The V and J genes are TRBV19 and TRBJ2-1; 7 bases agree with TRBD2. There are 15 residues in the CDR3. The germline V gene encodes CDR1 LNHDA and CDR2 SQIVND (reference sequence). Unmatched junction bases numbered 6, after V lost 1 base and J lost 6 bases. The CDR3 protein is CASSIGLAESNEQFF. CDR3 coding DNA: TGTGCCAGTAGTATAGGACTAGCCGAATCCAATGAGCAGTTCTTC.

This clonotype appeared a few times. V usage is TRBV14 and J usage is TRBJ2-7, with D unresolved. Trimming removed 0 bases from V and 3 bases from J, with 3 bases in between. Germline lookup yields CDR1 SGHDN and CDR2 FVKESK. This CDR3 contains 12 residues. The CDR3 DNA sequence: TGTGCCAGCAGCCAAGACTTCTACGAGCAGTACTTC. Amino acid sequence: CASSQDFYEQYF.

The chain is built from TRBV27 and TRBJ1-2, with TRBD1 matching 7 bases. Germline V lookup: CDR1 MNHEY, CDR2 SMNVEV (reference sequence). The CDR3 sequence is 14 residues long. The V gene end was trimmed by 1 base and the J gene end by 8 bases; junction bases not matched to a gene: 7. CDR3 loop: CASSLLGGGGGYTF. DNA for the CDR3: TGTGCCAGCAGTTTATTGGGGGGAGGGGGCGGCTACACCTTC.

V usage is TRBV27 and J usage is TRBJ2-4; D perhaps matches TRBD1 (5 bases). The CDR3 sequence is 17 residues long. V shed 5 bases and J shed 0 bases, with 17 bases lying between them. Per the germline V gene, CDR1 is MNHEY and CDR2 is SMNVEV (reference sequence). The CDR3 bases are TGTGCCAGCAGTACGGCTCGACAGAGACTAGCCAAAAACATTCAGTACTTC. It yields the protein CASSTARQRLAKNIQYF.

This sequence joins TRBV28 and TRBJ2-7; D gene unclear. Germline lookup yields CDR1 MDHEN and CDR2 SYDVKM. Deletions cut 5 bases from V and 2 bases from J, with 10 bases between. The CDR3 has 13 amino acids. CDR3 region: CASSARQTYEQYF. The CDR3 DNA reads as TGTGCCAGCAGTGCCCGACAAACCTACGAGCAGTACTTC.

This clonotype has just one count. The rearrangement links TRBV5-1 to TRBJ2-7; no clear D. Trimming pared 0 bases from V and 4 bases from J, leaving 8 bases between. Germline CDR1 and CDR2: SGHRS and YFSETQ. This CDR3 is 13 amino acids long. CDR3 region: CASSLADQYEQYF. In nucleotides, the CDR3 is TGCGCCAGCAGCTTGGCCGACCAGTACGAGCAGTACTTC.

The chain links TRBV5-1 to TRBJ2-2; TRBD2 agrees at 9 bases. CDR1 is SGHRS and CDR2 is YFSETQ in the germline V gene. The CDR3 runs 14 residues. With 4 bases clipped from V and 6 bases from J, the junction kept 4 bases outside the gene matches. CDR3 coding DNA: TGCGCCAGCAGCAAAGCGGGAGGTCCCGGGGAGCTGTTTTTT. Translation: CASSKAGGPGELFF.

The gene calls are TRBV4-2 and TRBJ2-1, with D possibly matching TRBD2 (5 bases). The CDR3 is 14 residues long. Germline V gives CDR1 LGHNA, CDR2 YNFKEQ. With 3 bases removed from V and 3 bases from J, the gap between germline ends came to 9 bases. The CDR3 spells CASSQPEGYNEQFF. DNA of the CDR3: TGTGCCAGCAGCCAGCCCGAGGGCTACAATGAGCAGTTCTTC.

This sequence joins TRBV28 and TRBJ2-2, with 10 nucleotides matching TRBD1. Germline trimming cut 6 bases from V and 6 bases from J; bases unmatched to any gene: 10. This CDR3 has 16 residues. From germline, CDR1 is MDHEN and CDR2 SYDVKM. CDR3 loop: CASSRLRGQGAGELFF. The CDR3 nucleotides read TGTGCCAGCAGCCGCCTCCGCGGACAGGGGGCCGGGGAGCTGTTTTTT.

The rearrangement uses TRBV27 and TRBJ2-2; unclear D gene. This CDR3 is built from 15 residues. Germline CDR1 reads MNHEY; CDR2 reads SMNVEV (reference sequence). The V and J ends lost 5 bases and 0 bases respectively, with 10 bases between them. The CDR3 DNA is TGTGCCAGCAGTACGGGCTACGCGAACACCGGGGAGCTGTTTTTT. This codes for CASSTGYANTGELFF.

This rearrangement joins TRBV27 to TRBJ1-2; D is unresolved. The germline V and J ends were trimmed by 7 bases and 4 bases, with 7 bases remaining between them. Germline V gene sequence: CDR1 MNHEY, CDR2 SMNVEV (reference sequence). The CDR3 sequence is 11 residues long. CDR3 protein: CASKSRYGYTF. In nucleotides, the CDR3 is TGTGCCAGCAAAAGTCGCTATGGCTACACCTTC.